The next 15 T cell receptor beta chains were all read from a single sample in a study of Graves' ophthalmopathy and Graves' hyperthyroidism. Amplification of the TCR beta CDR3 regions used RNA transcripts (as template). First-round RT-PCR relied on HTBI primers, and a second-round multiplex PCR came next. TCRdb analysed the multiplex PCR reads with MiXCR anew, one entry per CDR3 protein. The table lists approximately 330,000 distinct CDR3 sequences, roughly a sixth of them singletons. The source material was peripheral blood. The receptors here all came from an adult man with Graves' ophthalmopathy.

V usage is TRBV7-2 and J usage is TRBJ1-1, with unresolved D. CDR1 and CDR2 from the germline V gene are SGHTA and FQGNSA. The CDR3 spans 12 residues. V dropped 2 bases and J dropped 7 bases, with 8 bases sitting between them. CDR3: CASSLLRFEAFF. The CDR3 DNA reads as TGTGCCAGCAGCTTATTGAGGTTTGAAGCTTTCTTT.

The sample holds a few counts of this clonotype. The rearrangement joins TRBV20-1 to TRBJ2-5, with a tentative D call TRBD2 (5 bases). CDR3 length equals 12 residues. The germline V gene encodes CDR1 DFQATT and CDR2 SNEGSKA (reference sequence). Trimming cost V 4 bases and J 4 bases, with 10 bases left between them. The CDR3 region is CSATGLLETQYF. CDR3 coding DNA: TGCAGTGCTACTGGACTTCTAGAGACCCAGTACTTC.

This clonotype was found many times. The rearrangement joins TRBV3-1 to TRBJ2-5; 16 nucleotides align to TRBD2. Germline V gene sequence: CDR1 LGHDT, CDR2 YNNKEL (reference sequence). This CDR3 is 17 amino acids long. The junction had 4 bases not matched to a gene; V was cut back by 4 bases and J by 2 bases. CDR3 DNA: TGTGCCAGCAGCCTCGGGACTAGCGGGGGGGTGCAAGAGACCCAGTACTTC. Translated, it gives CASSLGTSGGVQETQYF.

This clonotype occurred many times. The chain joins TRBV7-2 to TRBJ1-5, with unresolved D. Germline V gene sequence: CDR1 SGHTA, CDR2 FQGNSA. The CDR3 contains 12 residues. Trimming shortened V by 5 bases and J by 6 bases, and 8 bases separated the two germline ends. CDR3 DNA: TGTGCCAGCAGCCAGAGGAGTCAGCCCCAGCATTTT. Its protein product is CASSQRSQPQHF.

This clonotype showed up just a few times. The rearrangement links TRBV20-1 to TRBJ1-6; D uncertain. V lost 0 bases to trimming and J lost 6 bases, with 9 bases between them. Germline V gene sequence: CDR1 DFQATT, CDR2 SNEGSKA (reference sequence). The CDR3 is 14 residues long. CDR3 in amino acids: CSARDSGFNSPLHF. The CDR3 DNA is TGCAGTGCTAGAGATTCAGGTTTTAATTCACCCCTCCACTTT.

The sample holds many counts of this clonotype. CDR3 DNA sequence: TGCAGTGGGGGGATGGGGAGCTCCTACGAGCAGTACTTC. Translation: CSGGMGSSYEQYF. The genes are TRBV20-1 and TRBJ2-7; TRBD1 or TRBD2 may be the D gene (5 bases each). This CDR3 contains 13 residues. V lost 7 bases, J lost 0 bases, and 13 bases lay in between. Germline V gene lookup returns CDR1 DFQATT and CDR2 SNEGSKA (reference sequence).

The sample holds many counts of this clonotype. The chain couples TRBV11-2 to TRBJ2-5; D uncertain. V gave up 5 bases and J gave up 0 bases, with 25 bases separating them. CDR3 length equals 19 residues. Germline V lookup: CDR1 SGHAT, CDR2 FQNNGV. The CDR3 sequence: CASSPRGPRASSYQETQYF. For the CDR3, the DNA is TGTGCCAGCAGCCCTCGTGGTCCTCGGGCTTCGAGCTACCAAGAGACCCAGTACTTC.

This clonotype was picked up many times. Sequence at one end of the junction differs from germline and may be a read error. This chain joins TRBV6-5 and TRBJ1-1, with D possibly TRBD1 on 5 matching bases. This CDR3 is 15 amino acids long. Germline V gene sequence: CDR1 MNHEY, CDR2 SVGAGI. The CDR3: CAGRLRAGGIYEAFF. The CDR3 coding sequence is TGTGCCGGCAGACTGCGGGCGGGGGGAATCTATGAAGCTTTCTTT.

This clonotype was observed many times. This chain connects TRBV4-2 to TRBJ1-2; perhaps TRBD1 as D (5 bases). CDR1 is LGHNA and CDR2 is YNFKEQ in the germline V gene. This CDR3 region has 14 residues. Trimming pared 1 base from V and 0 bases from J, leaving 6 bases between. CDR3 sequence: CASSQGGPNYGYTF. CDR3 DNA sequence: TGTGCCAGCAGCCAAGGGGGACCTAACTATGGCTACACCTTC.

This clonotype showed up just a few times. CDR3 protein: CASSPRRGDETQYF. In DNA form, the CDR3 reads TGTGCCAGCAGCCCCCGTCGAGGGGACGAGACCCAGTACTTC. The rearrangement links TRBV7-8 to TRBJ2-5, with D perhaps matching TRBD1 or TRBD2 (5 bases each). Trimming cost V 5 bases and J 5 bases, with 15 bases left between them. Germline CDR1 and CDR2: SGHVS and FQNEAQ. The CDR3 covers 14 residues.

This clonotype was seen ten or more times. The chain couples TRBV6-2 or TRBV6-3 to TRBJ1-1; unclear D gene. V gave up 0 bases and J gave up 0 bases, with 11 bases separating them. CDR3 size: 16 residues. Germline-derived CDR1 and CDR2 are MNHEY and SVGEGT. The CDR3 bases are TGTGCCAGCAGTTACTCCGAACAGCGAGTGAACACTGAAGCTTTCTTT. Amino acid sequence: CASSYSEQRVNTEAFF.

This clonotype was observed many times. The CDR3 loop is CASSEAGPARSGNTIYF. The CDR3 DNA reads TGTGCCAGCAGTGAAGCGGGTCCGGCGAGGTCTGGAAACACCATATATTTT. The gene calls are TRBV6-1 and TRBJ1-3; D is unclear. Deletions cut 0 bases from V and 1 base from J, with 13 bases between. The germline V gene encodes CDR1 MNHNS and CDR2 SASEGT. CDR3 length: 17 amino acids.

This clonotype was seen at least ten times. The chain is built from TRBV6-5 and TRBJ2-7, with D possibly TRBD2 on 5 matching bases. The CDR3 consists of 15 residues. Germline CDR1 MNHEY, CDR2 SVGAGI. V was clipped by 7 bases and J by 4 bases, with 20 bases between them. This CDR3 is CASKPDGRGQYEQYF. CDR3 nucleotides: TGTGCCAGCAAACCCGACGGTAGAGGGCAGTACGAGCAGTACTTC.

This clonotype was seen ten or more times. The CDR3 is CASSFAEDTGELFF. In DNA, the CDR3 is TGCGCCAGCAGCTTCGCCGAAGACACCGGGGAGCTGTTTTTT. The chain joins TRBV5-1 to TRBJ2-2; D ambiguous. Between the trimmed V and J ends, which lost 2 bases and 3 bases, there was a span of 8 bases. Germline V CDR1 and CDR2: SGHRS, YFSETQ. The CDR3 covers 14 residues. Combining the CDR3 with reference TRBV5-1 and TRBJ2-2 gives the whole variable domain KAGVTQTPRYLIKTRGQQVTLSCSPISGHRSVSWYQQTPGQGLQFLFEYFSETQRNKGNFPGRFSGRQFSNSRSEMNVSTLELGDSALYLCASSFAEDTGELFFGEGSRLTVL.

This clonotype was recorded many times. DNA of the CDR3: TGTGCCAGCTCACCAAGACCCCAGGAGACCCAGTACTTC. It is translated as CASSPRPQETQYF. This chain joins TRBV18 and TRBJ2-5; unclear D gene. The V end lost 2 bases, the J end lost 5 bases, and 9 bases lay between the germline ends. In germline, CDR1 is KGHSH, CDR2 LQKENI. The CDR3 runs to 13 residues.